The present TCR beta chain was sequenced within a study of blood T cell repertoires in COVID-19. TCRdb keeps only in-frame clones here, not all; method: immunoSEQ multiplex PCR. Of 60,000 or so clones listed, under 85% are singletons. The V and J ends lost 2 bases and 7 bases, in that order; junction bases with no gene match: 18. The CDR3 is 17 residues long. Germline V gene lookup returns CDR1 GTSNPN and CDR2 SVGIG (reference sequence). The sample was peripheral blood. The receptor was derived from a man between 60 and 70 years old with acute or convalescent COVID-19. The rearrangement links TRBV30 to TRBJ2-5, with 8 bases lining up with TRBD2. The CDR3 DNA is TGTGCCTGGAGTCCTACCTCCGCGGTAGCGGGGTTTGGGACCCAGTACTTC. This encodes CAWSPTSAVAGFGTQYF. The variable domain in full, with the rest retrieved from reference TRBV30 and TRBJ2-5, is SQTIHQWPATLVQPVGSPLSLECTVEGTSNPNLYWYRQAAGRGLQLLFYSVGIGQISSEVPQNLSASRPQDRQFILSSKKLLLSDSGFYLCAWSPTSAVAGFGTQYFGPGTRLLVL.